This TCR beta chain is from a study of T cell repertoires in cytomegalovirus infection. Background on the study: CMV epitopes that were recently identified and HLA-C-restricted were used alongside well-studied HLA-B-restricted ones.

Study-level findings and limits: In two of eight donors, the top clonotype was HLA-C-restricted CMV-specific.

MiXCR, run by TCRdb on the reads, gives a single entry per CDR3 protein. The profile shows 570,000 or so distinct CDR3 sequences, around 40% of them singletons. Details on this clonotype: Its antigen is not identified.

Trimming shortened V by 1 base and J by 4 bases, and 16 bases separated the two germline ends. CDR1 is LNHDA and CDR2 is SQIVND in the germline V gene (reference sequence). This CDR3 has 16 residues. The chain joins TRBV19 to TRBJ1-2; TRBD1 is a possible D gene (5 bases). This TCR was sampled from a human donor in good health (CMV status not recorded). Some clones in this sample may be carry-over from other donors' samples. This specimen consisted of cultured PBMCs, obtained from culture after CMV antigen stimulation. As DNA, the CDR3 is TGTGCCAGTAGTATAGTGAGGGGATCCGGTGGCTATGGCTACACCTTC. Translated, it gives CASSIVRGSGGYGYTF. The full variable domain, with the rest looked up from reference TRBV19 and TRBJ1-2, is DGGITQSPKYLFRKEGQNVTLSCEQNLNHDAMYWYRQDPGQGLRLIYYSQIVNDFQKGDIAEGYSVSREKKESFPLTVTSAQKNPTAFYLCASSIVRGSGGYGYTFGSGTRLTVV.